These 2 T cell receptor beta chains share one sample of origin, sequenced in a study of T cell responses to AZD1222 COVID-19 vaccine (dated by TCRdb to the early 2020s). Library creation used the immunoSEQ multiplex PCR assay. The clones in this table, taken by TCRdb from immuneACCESS, are in-frame only. Not every clone is retained; where verified, under half of the shortfall comes from an unresolved V gene, and the cause of the rest is unknown. The sample table lists roughly 50,000 clones, about 85% of them with a count of one. Approximately 4.1% of the sample goes to the ten largest clones. The time point label corresponds to: baseline before first vaccination. Sequencing used peripheral blood, obtained on day 0 of AZD1222 vaccination. The receptor source for this set is an adult in good health.

Of note for this clone: Additional DNA sequences in this sample encode the identical CDR3. The gene calls are TRBV6-2 or TRBV6-3 and TRBJ2-7, with 8 positions matching TRBD2. V shed 2 bases, J shed 3 bases, and the junction held 3 bases outside the gene matches. The CDR3 is made up of 14 amino acids. CDR1 and CDR2 (germline): MNHEY, SVGEGT. CDR3 sequence (DNA): TGTGCCAGCAGTTACGGGACTAGTGGCTACGAGCAGTACTTC. It encodes CASSYGTSGYEQYF.

This clone was counted only a few times. V usage is TRBV6-5 and J usage is TRBJ1-3; unclear D gene. Germline assignment: CDR1 MNHEY and CDR2 SVGAGI. The CDR3 consists of 14 residues. V lost 0 bases and J 1 base, leaving 4 bases between the germline ends. The CDR3 region has the DNA TGTGCCAGCAGTTACTCAAGATCTGGAAACACCATATATTTT. Translation: CASSYSRSGNTIYF.